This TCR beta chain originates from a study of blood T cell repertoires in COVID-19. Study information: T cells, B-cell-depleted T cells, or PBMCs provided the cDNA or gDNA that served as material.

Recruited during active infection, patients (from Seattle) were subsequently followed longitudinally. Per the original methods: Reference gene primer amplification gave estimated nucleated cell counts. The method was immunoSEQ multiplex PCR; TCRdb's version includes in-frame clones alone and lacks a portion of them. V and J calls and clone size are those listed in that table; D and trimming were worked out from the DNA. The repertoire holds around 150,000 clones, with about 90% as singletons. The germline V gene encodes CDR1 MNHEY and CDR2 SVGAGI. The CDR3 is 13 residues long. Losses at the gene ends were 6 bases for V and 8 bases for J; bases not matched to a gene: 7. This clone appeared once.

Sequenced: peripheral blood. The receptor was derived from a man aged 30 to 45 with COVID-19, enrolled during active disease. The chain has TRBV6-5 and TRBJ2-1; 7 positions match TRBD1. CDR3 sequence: CASRGGGWDEQFF. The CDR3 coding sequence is TGTGCCAGCAGAGGGGGCGGGTGGGATGAGCAGTTCTTC.